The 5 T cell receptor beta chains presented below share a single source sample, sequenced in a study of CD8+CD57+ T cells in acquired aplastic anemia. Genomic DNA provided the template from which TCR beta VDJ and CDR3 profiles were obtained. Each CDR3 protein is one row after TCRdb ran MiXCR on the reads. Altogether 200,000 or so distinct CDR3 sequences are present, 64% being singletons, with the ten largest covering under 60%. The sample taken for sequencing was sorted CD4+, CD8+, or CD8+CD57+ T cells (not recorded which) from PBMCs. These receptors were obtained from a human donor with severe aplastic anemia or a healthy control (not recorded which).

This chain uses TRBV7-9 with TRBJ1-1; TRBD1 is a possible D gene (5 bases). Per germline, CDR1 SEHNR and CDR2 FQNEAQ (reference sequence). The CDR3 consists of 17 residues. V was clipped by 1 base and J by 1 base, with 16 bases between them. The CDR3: CASSLGLGTGRNTEAFF. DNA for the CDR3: TGTGCCAGCAGCTTAGGACTAGGCACAGGACGGAACACTGAAGCTTTCTTT.

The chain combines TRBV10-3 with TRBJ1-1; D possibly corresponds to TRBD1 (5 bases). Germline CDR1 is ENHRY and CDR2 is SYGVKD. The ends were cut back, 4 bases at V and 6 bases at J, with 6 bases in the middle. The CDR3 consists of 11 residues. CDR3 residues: CAISAGSEAFF. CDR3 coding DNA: TGTGCCATCAGTGCAGGGTCTGAAGCTTTCTTT.

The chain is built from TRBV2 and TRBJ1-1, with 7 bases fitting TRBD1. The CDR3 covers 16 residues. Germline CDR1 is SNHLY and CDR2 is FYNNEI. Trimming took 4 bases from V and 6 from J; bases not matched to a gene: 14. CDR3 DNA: TGTGCCAGCAGTGGAGACAGGGAAGGAGGAAGGGCTGAAGCTTTCTTT. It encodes CASSGDREGGRAEAFF.

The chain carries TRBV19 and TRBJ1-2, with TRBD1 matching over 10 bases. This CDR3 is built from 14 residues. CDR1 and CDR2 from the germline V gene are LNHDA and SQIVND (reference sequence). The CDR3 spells CASALQDRGAGYTF. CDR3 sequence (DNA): TGTGCTAGTGCCCTACAGGACAGGGGGGCTGGCTACACCTTC.

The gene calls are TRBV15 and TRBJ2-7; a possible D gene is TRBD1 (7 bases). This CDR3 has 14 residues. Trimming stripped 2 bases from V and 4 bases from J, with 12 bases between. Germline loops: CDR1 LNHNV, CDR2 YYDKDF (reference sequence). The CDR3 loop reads CATSRSQGGYEQYF. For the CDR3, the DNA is TGTGCCACCAGCAGATCCCAGGGGGGATACGAGCAGTACTTC.